These 17 T cell receptor beta chains were all obtained from the same sample, sequenced in a study of blood T cell repertoires in COVID-19. Sequencing was performed with immunoSEQ multiplex PCR; in TCRdb, only in-frame clones are kept and a portion is missing. The sample contains under 200,000 clones, around nine tenths of which appear only once. Sequencing was carried out using peripheral blood. Receptors were obtained from a man in his fifties or sixties with active or convalescent COVID-19.

Only a few counts were recorded for this clone. The V and J genes are TRBV4-1 and TRBJ1-4; 7 bases fit TRBD1. The CDR3 has 13 amino acids. Germline V CDR1 and CDR2: MGHRA, YSYEKL. V trimming: 4 bases; J trimming: 7 bases; junction bases outside the gene matches: 3. The CDR3 reads CASSRGTVEKLFF. In DNA, the CDR3 is TGCGCCAGCAGCCGCGGGACAGTTGAAAAACTGTTTTTT.

This clone was seen only once. This chain connects TRBV24-1 to TRBJ2-2; TRBD1 matches 9 bases. CDR1 and CDR2 (germline): KGHDR, SFDVKD. The CDR3 length is 14 residues. With 4 bases clipped from V and 6 bases from J, the junction kept 2 bases outside the gene matches. The CDR3 loop is CATSEWDRAGELFF. CDR3 coding DNA: TGTGCCACCAGTGAGTGGGACAGGGCCGGGGAGCTGTTTTTT.

The V gene is TRBV5-1, the J gene TRBJ1-1, with 8 bases lining up with TRBD1. Per the germline V gene, CDR1 is SGHRS and CDR2 is YFSETQ. V lost 4 bases to trimming and J lost 2 bases; unmatched junction nucleotides: 7. This CDR3 has 15 residues. The CDR3 sequence: CASSGETGVNTEAFF. Here the CDR3 DNA reads TGCGCCAGCAGCGGGGAGACAGGGGTAAACACTGAAGCTTTCTTT. Using reference TRBV5-1 and TRBJ1-1 for the parts outside the CDR3, the full variable domain is KAGVTQTPRYLIKTRGQQVTLSCSPISGHRSVSWYQQTPGQGLQFLFEYFSETQRNKGNFPGRFSGRQFSNSRSEMNVSTLELGDSALYLCASSGETGVNTEAFFGQGTRLTVV.

To note about this clone: Other DNA variants within this sample encode the same CDR3. This rearrangement joins TRBV6-5 to TRBJ1-1; 7 bases align to TRBD1. CDR1 is MNHEY, CDR2 SVGAGI, per germline. V lost 6 bases to trimming and J lost 1 base; unmatched junction nucleotides: 2. CDR3 length equals 13 residues. CDR3 DNA: TGTGCCAGCAGACGACAGGGGAACACTGAAGCTTTCTTT. Amino acid sequence: CASRRQGNTEAFF.

The gene calls are TRBV7-9 and TRBJ1-1, with D unclear. Germline values: CDR1 SEHNR, CDR2 FQNEAQ (reference sequence). This CDR3 spans 12 amino acids. V gave up 2 bases and J gave up 2 bases, with 3 bases separating them. CDR3 region: CASSLINTEAFF. The CDR3 region has the DNA TGTGCCAGCAGCTTAATAAACACTGAAGCTTTCTTT. Drawing the rest from reference TRBV7-9 and TRBJ1-1, the complete variable domain is DTGVSQNPRHKITKRGQNVTFRCDPISEHNRLYWYRQTLGQGPEFLTYFQNEAQLEKSRLLSDRFSAERPKGSFSTLEIQRTEQGDSAMYLCASSLINTEAFFGQGTRLTVV.

V is TRBV29-1 and J is TRBJ1-1; no firm D call. The CDR3 length is 14 residues. The ends were cut back, 1 base at V and 5 bases at J, with 14 bases in the middle. CDR1 is SQVTM and CDR2 is ANQGSEA in the germline V gene. This chain's CDR3 is CSVEAAGSWTEAFF. CDR3 bases: TGCAGCGTTGAAGCCGCCGGGAGTTGGACTGAAGCTTTCTTT.

The chain recombines TRBV19 with TRBJ1-1; weak D call: TRBD1 (6 bases). The V and J ends lost 3 bases and 0 bases respectively, with 8 bases between them. Germline CDR1 is LNHDA and CDR2 is SQIVND (reference sequence). CDR3 length equals 14 residues. CDR3 in DNA: TGTGCCAGTAGTATGACAGGAATGAACACTGAAGCTTTCTTT. Its protein is CASSMTGMNTEAFF.

The chain carries TRBV10-3 and TRBJ2-7, with TRBD1 matching over 10 bases. J was trimmed by 2 bases and V by 4 bases; bases with no gene match: 11. This CDR3 spans 17 amino acids. Germline V gives CDR1 ENHRY, CDR2 SYGVKD. The CDR3 DNA is TGTGCCATCAGTGTATATCATGGGACAGGGGAGGCCTACGAGCAGTACTTC. Translating it yields CAISVYHGTGEAYEQYF.

The V gene is TRBV6-5, the J gene TRBJ1-2; 7 bases line up with TRBD1. This CDR3 is built from 12 residues. Germline trimming cut 7 bases from V and 2 bases from J; bases unmatched to any gene: 1. The germline gives CDR1 MNHEY, CDR2 SVGAGI. CDR3 amino acids: CASKTGNYGYTF. The CDR3 DNA sequence: TGTGCCAGCAAGACAGGGAACTATGGCTACACCTTC.

The J gene is TRBJ1-2, the V gene TRBV20-1, with no clear D. This CDR3 has 11 residues. CDR1 and CDR2 from the germline V gene are DFQATT and SNEGSKA (reference sequence). V was trimmed by 5 bases and J by 5 bases, leaving 9 bases between them. Here the CDR3 reads CSAPSGYGYTF. The DNA of the CDR3 is TGCAGTGCTCCGTCGGGGTATGGCTACACCTTC.

This clone has only a few counts. This chain connects TRBV5-1 to TRBJ1-2; D gene unclear. CDR1 is SGHRS, CDR2 YFSETQ, per germline. The CDR3 length is 13 residues. The V end lost 0 bases, the J end lost 8 bases, and 11 bases lay between the germline ends. In nucleotides, the CDR3 is TGCGCCAGCAGCTTGGAACAGCCAGGCGGCTACACCTTC. As protein: CASSLEQPGGYTF.

The rearrangement joins TRBV24-1 to TRBJ1-2; 8 bases map to TRBD1. The CDR3 is 15 residues long. The trim removed 2 bases at V and 4 bases at J, leaving 5 bases unmatched. Germline values: CDR1 KGHDR, CDR2 SFDVKD. The CDR3: CATSDSSQGAYGYTF. The CDR3 DNA is TGTGCCACCAGTGATTCTTCCCAGGGGGCCTATGGCTACACCTTC.

The sample holds one count of this clone. The chain uses TRBV7-9 and TRBJ2-3; 8 positions match TRBD1. CDR3 length equals 15 residues. CDR1 is SEHNR, CDR2 FQNEAQ, per germline (reference sequence). The V and J ends lost 3 bases and 5 bases, in that order; junction bases with no gene match: 7. The CDR3: CASSLGQAYRDTQYF. In nucleotides, the CDR3 is TGTGCCAGCAGCTTGGGACAGGCTTACCGAGATACGCAGTATTTT.

The chain combines TRBV20-1 with TRBJ2-3; unclear D gene. CDR1 and CDR2 (germline): DFQATT, SNEGSKA (reference sequence). This CDR3 contains 11 residues. V was pared by 4 bases and J by 2 bases, with 4 bases between. The DNA of the CDR3 is TGCAGTGCTACGGTCACAGATACGCAGTATTTT. This translates into CSATVTDTQYF.

This clone was observed once. CDR3 DNA sequence: TGTGCCTGGAGTGTAGTGCCTGGCGGGGGGTCAGATACGCAGTATTTT. Amino acids: CAWSVVPGGGSDTQYF. This rearrangement joins TRBV30 to TRBJ2-3; the match to TRBD2 covers 8 bases. Germline V gene lookup returns CDR1 GTSNPN and CDR2 SVGIG (reference sequence). The length of the CDR3 is 16 residues. The V and J ends lost 0 bases and 4 bases, in that order; junction bases with no gene match: 9.

This clone has only a few counts. The chain has TRBV7-2 and TRBJ2-5; 7 bases agree with TRBD2. Trimming at V came to 8 bases and at J to 3 bases, leaving 6 bases not matched to a gene. The CDR3 runs 13 residues. Germline CDR1 and CDR2: SGHTA and FQGNSA. CDR3 in DNA: TGTGCCAGCTCCGGGACTACCGAAGAGACCCAGTACTTC. Amino acid sequence: CASSGTTEETQYF.

Points on this clone: Other nucleotide sequences from this sample produce the same CDR3. V gene TRBV6-1 combines with J gene TRBJ1-4, with 8 bases that match TRBD1. Germline-derived CDR1 and CDR2 are MNHNS and SASEGT. This CDR3 is built from 15 residues. The junction had 3 bases not matched to a gene; V was cut back by 2 bases and J by 4 bases. The CDR3 DNA reads as TGTGCCAGCAGTGAAAGACAGGGGTTTAATGAAAAACTGTTTTTT. It yields the protein CASSERQGFNEKLFF.